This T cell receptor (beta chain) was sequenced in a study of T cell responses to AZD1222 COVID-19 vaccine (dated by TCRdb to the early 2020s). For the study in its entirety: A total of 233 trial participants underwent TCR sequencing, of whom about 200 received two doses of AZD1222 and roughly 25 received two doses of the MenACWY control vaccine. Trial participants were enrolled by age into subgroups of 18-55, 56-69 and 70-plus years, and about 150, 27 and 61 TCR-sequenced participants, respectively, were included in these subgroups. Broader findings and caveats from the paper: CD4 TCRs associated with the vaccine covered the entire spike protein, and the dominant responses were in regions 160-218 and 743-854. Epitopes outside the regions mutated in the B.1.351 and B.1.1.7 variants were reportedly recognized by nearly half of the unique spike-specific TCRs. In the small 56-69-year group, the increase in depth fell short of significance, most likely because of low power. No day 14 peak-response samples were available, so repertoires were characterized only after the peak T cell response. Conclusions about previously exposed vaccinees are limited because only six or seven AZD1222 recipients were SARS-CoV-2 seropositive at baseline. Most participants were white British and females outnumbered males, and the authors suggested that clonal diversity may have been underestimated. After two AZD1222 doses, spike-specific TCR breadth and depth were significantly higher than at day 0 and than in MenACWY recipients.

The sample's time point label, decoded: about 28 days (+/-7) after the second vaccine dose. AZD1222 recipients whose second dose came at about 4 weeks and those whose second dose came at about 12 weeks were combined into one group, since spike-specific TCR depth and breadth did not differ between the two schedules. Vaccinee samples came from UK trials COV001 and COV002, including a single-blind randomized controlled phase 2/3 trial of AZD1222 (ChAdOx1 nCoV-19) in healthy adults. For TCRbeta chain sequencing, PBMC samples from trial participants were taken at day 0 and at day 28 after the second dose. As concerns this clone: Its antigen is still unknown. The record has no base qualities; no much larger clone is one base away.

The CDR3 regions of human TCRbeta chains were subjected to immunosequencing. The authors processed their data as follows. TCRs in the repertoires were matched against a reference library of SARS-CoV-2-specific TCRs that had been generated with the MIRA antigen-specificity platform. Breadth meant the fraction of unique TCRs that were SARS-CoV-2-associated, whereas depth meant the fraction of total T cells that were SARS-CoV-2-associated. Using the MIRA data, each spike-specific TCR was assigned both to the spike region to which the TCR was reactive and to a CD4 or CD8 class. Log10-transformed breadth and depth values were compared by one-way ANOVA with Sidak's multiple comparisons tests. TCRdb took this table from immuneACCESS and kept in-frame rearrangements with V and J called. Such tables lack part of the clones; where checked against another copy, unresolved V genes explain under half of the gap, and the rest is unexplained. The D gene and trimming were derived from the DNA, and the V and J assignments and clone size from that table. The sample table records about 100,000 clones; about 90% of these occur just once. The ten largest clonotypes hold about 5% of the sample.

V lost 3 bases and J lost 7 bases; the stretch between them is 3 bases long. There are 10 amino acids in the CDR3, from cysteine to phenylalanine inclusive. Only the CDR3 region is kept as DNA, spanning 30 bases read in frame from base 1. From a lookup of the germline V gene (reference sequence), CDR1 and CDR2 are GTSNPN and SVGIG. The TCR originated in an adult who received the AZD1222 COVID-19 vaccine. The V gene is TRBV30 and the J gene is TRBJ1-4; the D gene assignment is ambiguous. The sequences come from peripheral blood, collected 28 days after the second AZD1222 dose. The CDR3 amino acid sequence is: CAWSGEKLFF. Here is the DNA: TGTGCCTGGAGCGGTGAAAAACTGTTTTTT.